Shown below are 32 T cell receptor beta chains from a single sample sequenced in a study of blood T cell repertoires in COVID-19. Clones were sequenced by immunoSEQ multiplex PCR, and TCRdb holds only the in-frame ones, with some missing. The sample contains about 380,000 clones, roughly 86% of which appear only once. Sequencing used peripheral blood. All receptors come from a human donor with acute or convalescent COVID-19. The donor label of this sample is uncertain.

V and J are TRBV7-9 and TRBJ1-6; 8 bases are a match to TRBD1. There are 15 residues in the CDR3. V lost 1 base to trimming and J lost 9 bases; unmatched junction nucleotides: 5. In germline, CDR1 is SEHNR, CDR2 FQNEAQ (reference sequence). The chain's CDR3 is CASSLGAGGGSPLHF. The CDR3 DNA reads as TGTGCCAGCAGCTTAGGGGCAGGGGGCGGTTCACCCCTCCACTTT.

The CDR3 nucleotides read TGTGCCAGCTCACATGCGGGACCGCCGAATGAAAAACTGTTTTTT. Protein product: CASSHAGPPNEKLFF. The rearrangement joins TRBV18 to TRBJ1-4, with D maybe TRBD1 (5 bases). Trimming took 4 bases from V and 5 from J, leaving 14 bases between them. This CDR3 spans 15 amino acids. Germline V lookup: CDR1 KGHSH, CDR2 LQKENI.

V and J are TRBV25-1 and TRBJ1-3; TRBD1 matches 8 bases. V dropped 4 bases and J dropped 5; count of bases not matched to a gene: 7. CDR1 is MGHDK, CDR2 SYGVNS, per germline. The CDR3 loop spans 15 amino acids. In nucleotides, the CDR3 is TGTGCCAGCAGTGCCCAGGGGACAGGAAGAAACACCATATATTTT. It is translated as CASSAQGTGRNTIYF.

The CDR3 reads CASSPSRGTDTQYF. The CDR3 DNA reads TGTGCCAGCAGTCCAAGTCGGGGGACAGATACGCAGTATTTT. The V call is TRBV3-1 (or the pseudogene TRBV3-2), the J call TRBJ2-3; D is possibly TRBD2 (6 bases). Germline V lookup: CDR1 LGHDT, CDR2 YNNKEL (reference sequence). The CDR3 length is 14 residues. Trimming left V 6 bases short and J 3 bases short, with 13 bases between.

CDR3 in DNA: TGTGCCAGCAGCTTTGAGGCGAGCGGGAGCTCCTACAATGAGCAGTTCTTC. This encodes CASSFEASGSSYNEQFF. The chain links TRBV5-4 to TRBJ2-1; 8 nucleotides line up with TRBD2. Germline V gene sequence: CDR1 SGHNT, CDR2 YYREEE (reference sequence). V shed 2 bases and J 0 bases; nucleotides not matched to a gene: 7. The CDR3 has 17 amino acids.

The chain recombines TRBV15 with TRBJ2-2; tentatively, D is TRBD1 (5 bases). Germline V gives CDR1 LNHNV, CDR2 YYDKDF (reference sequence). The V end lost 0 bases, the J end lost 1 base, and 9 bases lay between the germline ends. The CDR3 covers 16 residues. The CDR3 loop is CATSREQARNTGELFF. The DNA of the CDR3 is TGTGCCACCAGCAGAGAACAGGCCAGGAACACCGGGGAGCTGTTTTTT.

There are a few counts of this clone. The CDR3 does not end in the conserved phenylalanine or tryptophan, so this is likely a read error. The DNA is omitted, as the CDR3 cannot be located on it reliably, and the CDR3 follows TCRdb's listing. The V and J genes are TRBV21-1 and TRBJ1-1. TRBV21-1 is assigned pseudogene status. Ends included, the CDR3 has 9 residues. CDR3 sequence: CASSNRGGP.

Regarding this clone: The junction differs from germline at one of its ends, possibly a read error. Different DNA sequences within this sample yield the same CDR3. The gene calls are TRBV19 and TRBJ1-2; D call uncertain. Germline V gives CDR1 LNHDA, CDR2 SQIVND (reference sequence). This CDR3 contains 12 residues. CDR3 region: CASRATLYGYTF. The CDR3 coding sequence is TGTGCCAGTAGAGCGACCCTCTATGGTTACACCTTC.

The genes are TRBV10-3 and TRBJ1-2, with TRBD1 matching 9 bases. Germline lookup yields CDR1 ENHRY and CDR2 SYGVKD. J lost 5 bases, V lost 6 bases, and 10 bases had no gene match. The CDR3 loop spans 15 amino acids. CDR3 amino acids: CAISWTGDGSYGYTF. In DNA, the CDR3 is TGTGCCATCAGCTGGACAGGGGATGGGAGTTATGGCTACACCTTC.

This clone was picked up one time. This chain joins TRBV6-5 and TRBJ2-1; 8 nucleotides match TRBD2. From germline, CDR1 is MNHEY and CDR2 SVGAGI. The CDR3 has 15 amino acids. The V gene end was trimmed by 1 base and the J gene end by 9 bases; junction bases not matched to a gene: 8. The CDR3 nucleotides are TGTGCCAGCAGTTACTACCAGCGGGGGAAAACTGAGCAGTTCTTC. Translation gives CASSYYQRGKTEQFF.

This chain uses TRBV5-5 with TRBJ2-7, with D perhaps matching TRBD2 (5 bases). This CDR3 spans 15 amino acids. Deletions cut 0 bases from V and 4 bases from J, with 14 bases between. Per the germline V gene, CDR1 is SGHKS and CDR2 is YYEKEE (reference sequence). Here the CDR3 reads CASSLVPGLLYEQYF. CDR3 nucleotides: TGTGCCAGCAGCTTGGTTCCGGGGTTGTTGTACGAGCAGTACTTC.

CDR3 protein: CAWSAGLFGIRPQHF. CDR3 nucleotide sequence: TGTGCCTGGAGTGCAGGGTTATTCGGCATTCGGCCCCAGCATTTT. V usage is TRBV30 and J usage is TRBJ1-5; D perhaps matches TRBD1 (5 bases). Germline V gene lookup returns CDR1 GTSNPN and CDR2 SVGIG (reference sequence). The CDR3 has 15 amino acids. The germline V and J ends were trimmed by 1 base and 9 bases, with 19 bases remaining between them.

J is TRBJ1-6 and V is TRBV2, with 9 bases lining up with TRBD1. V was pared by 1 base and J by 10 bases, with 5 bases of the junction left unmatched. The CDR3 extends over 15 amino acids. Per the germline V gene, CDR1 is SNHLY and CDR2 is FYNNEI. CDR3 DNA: TGTGCCAGCAGTGAAGAATTAGGACAGGGGTCACCCCTCCACTTT. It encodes CASSEELGQGSPLHF. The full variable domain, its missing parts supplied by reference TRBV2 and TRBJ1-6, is EPEVTQTPSHQVTQMGQEVILRCVPISNHLYFYWYRQILGQKVEFLVSFYNNEISEKSEIFDDQFSVERPDGSNFTLKIRSTKLEDSAMYFCASSEELGQGSPLHFGNGTRLTVT.

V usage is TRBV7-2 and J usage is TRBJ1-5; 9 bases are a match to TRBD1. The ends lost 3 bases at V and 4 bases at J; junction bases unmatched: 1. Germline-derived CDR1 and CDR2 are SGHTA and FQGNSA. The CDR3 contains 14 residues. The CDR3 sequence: CASSLGTGNQPQHF. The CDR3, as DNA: TGTGCCAGCAGCTTGGGGACAGGGAATCAGCCCCAGCATTTT.

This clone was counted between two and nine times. The CDR3 loop reads CASGHGYTF. DNA of the CDR3: TGTGCCAGCGGCCATGGCTACACCTTC. The genes are TRBV6-6 and TRBJ1-2; D gene ambiguous. Per the germline V gene, CDR1 is MNHNY and CDR2 is SVGAGI (reference sequence). Trimming removed 8 bases at V and 6 bases at J, with 4 bases between. This CDR3 comprises 9 residues.

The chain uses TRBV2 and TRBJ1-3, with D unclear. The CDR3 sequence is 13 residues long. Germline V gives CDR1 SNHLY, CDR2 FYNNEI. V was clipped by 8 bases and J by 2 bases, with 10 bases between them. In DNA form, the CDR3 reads TGTGCCAGCGCTCGGTCCCCTGGAAACACCATATATTTT. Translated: CASARSPGNTIYF.

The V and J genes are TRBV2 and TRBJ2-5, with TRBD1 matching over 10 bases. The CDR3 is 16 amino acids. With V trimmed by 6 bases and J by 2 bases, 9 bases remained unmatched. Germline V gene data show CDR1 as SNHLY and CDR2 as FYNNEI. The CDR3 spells CASRRQGAGGQETQYF. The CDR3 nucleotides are TGTGCCAGCAGGAGACAGGGGGCAGGAGGGCAAGAGACCCAGTACTTC.

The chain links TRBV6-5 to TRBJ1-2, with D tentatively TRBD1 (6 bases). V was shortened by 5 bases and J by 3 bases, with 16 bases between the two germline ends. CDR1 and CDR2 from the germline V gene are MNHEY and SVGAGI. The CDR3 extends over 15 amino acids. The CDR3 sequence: CASSTGQPGDYGYTF. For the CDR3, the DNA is TGTGCCAGCAGTACGGGACAACCAGGGGACTATGGCTACACCTTC.

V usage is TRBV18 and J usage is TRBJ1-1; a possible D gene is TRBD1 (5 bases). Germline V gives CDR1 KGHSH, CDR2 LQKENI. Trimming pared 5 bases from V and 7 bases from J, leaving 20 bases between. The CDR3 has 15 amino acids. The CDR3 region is CASSASGTTGGEAFF. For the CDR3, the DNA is TGTGCCAGCTCAGCTTCCGGGACCACCGGGGGTGAAGCTTTCTTT. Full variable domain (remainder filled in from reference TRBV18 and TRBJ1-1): NAGVMQNPRHLVRRRGQEARLRCSPMKGHSHVYWYRQLPEEGLKFMVYLQKENIIDESGMPKERFSAEFPKEGPSILRIQQVVRGDSAAYFCASSASGTTGGEAFFGQGTRLTVV.

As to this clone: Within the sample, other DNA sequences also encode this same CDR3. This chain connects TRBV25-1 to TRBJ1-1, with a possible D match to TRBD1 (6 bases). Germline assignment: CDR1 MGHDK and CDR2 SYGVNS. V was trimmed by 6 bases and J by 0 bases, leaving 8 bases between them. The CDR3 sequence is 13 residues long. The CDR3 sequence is CASSRGLNTEAFF. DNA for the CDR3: TGTGCCAGCAGCAGGGGCCTGAACACTGAAGCTTTCTTT.

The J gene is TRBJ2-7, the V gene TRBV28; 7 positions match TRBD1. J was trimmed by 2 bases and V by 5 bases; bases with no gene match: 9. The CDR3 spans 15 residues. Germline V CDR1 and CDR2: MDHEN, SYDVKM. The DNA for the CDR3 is TGTGCCAGCAGTCCACCCAGGGACAGAGCCTACGAGCAGTACTTC. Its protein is CASSPPRDRAYEQYF.

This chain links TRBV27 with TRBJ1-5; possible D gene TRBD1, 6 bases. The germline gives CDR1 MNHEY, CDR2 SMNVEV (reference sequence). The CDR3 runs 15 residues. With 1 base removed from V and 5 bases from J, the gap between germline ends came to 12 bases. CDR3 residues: CASSLFTGWDQPQHF. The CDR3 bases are TGTGCCAGCAGTTTATTCACAGGGTGGGATCAGCCCCAGCATTTT.

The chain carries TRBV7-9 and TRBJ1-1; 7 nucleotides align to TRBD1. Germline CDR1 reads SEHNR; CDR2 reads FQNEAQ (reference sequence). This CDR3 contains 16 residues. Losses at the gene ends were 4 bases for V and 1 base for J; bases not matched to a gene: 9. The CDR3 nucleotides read TGTGCCAGCAGCTGGGGTGGGGACAGATCGAACACTGAAGCTTTCTTT. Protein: CASSWGGDRSNTEAFF.

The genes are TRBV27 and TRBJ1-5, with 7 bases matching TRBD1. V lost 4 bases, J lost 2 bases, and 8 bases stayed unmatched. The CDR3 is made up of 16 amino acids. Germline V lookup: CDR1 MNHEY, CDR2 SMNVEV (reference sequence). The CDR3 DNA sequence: TGTGCCAGCAGTTCGGGGACAGAGGTCGGCAATCAGCCCCAGCATTTT. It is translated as CASSSGTEVGNQPQHF.

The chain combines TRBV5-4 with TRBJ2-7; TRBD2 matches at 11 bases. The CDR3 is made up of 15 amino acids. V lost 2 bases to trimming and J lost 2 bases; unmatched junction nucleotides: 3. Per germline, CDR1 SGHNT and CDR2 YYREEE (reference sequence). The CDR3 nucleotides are TGTGCCAGCAGCTTCTCGACTAGCGGGACCTACGAGCAGTACTTC. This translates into CASSFSTSGTYEQYF.

CDR3 sequence (DNA): TGTGCCAGCAGCTCGGGACAGGGGGCTCAGCCCCAGCATTTT. This sequence encodes CASSSGQGAQPQHF. The chain carries TRBV7-2 and TRBJ1-5, with 12 bases lining up with TRBD1. V lost 4 bases and J lost 6; bases outside the gene matches: 1. The CDR3 sequence is 14 residues long. CDR1 and CDR2 from the germline V gene are SGHTA and FQGNSA.

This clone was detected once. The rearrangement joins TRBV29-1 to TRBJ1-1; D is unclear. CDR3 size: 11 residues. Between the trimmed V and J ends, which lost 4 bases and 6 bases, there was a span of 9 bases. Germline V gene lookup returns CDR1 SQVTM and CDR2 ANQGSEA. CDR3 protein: CSVGRQAEAFF. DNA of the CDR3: TGCAGCGTTGGAAGGCAGGCTGAAGCTTTCTTT.

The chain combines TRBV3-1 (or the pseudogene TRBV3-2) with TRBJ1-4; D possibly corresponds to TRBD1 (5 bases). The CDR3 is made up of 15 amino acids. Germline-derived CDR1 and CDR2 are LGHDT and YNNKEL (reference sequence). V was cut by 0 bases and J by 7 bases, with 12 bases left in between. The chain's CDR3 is CASSQDPGRPEKLFF. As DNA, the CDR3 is TGTGCCAGCAGCCAAGACCCAGGGAGGCCTGAAAAACTGTTTTTT.

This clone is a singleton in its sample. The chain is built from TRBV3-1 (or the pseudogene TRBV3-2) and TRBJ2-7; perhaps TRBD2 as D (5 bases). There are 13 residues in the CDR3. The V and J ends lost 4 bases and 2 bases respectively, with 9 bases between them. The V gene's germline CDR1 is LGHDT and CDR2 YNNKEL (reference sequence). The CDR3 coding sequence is TGTGCCAGCAGCCGCACGGGAACCTACGAGCAGTACTTC. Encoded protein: CASSRTGTYEQYF.

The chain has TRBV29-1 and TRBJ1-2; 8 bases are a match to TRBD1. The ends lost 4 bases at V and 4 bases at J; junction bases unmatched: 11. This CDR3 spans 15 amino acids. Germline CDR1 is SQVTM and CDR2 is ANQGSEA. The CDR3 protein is CSVATPPGGSYGYTF. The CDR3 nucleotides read TGCAGCGTTGCGACCCCGCCAGGGGGCTCCTATGGCTACACCTTC.

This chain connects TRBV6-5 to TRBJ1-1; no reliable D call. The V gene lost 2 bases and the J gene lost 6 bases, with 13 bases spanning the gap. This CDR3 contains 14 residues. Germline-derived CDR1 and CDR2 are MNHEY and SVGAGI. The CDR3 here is CASSYAGLGAEAFF. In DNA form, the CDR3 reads TGTGCCAGCAGTTACGCAGGTCTCGGGGCTGAAGCTTTCTTT.

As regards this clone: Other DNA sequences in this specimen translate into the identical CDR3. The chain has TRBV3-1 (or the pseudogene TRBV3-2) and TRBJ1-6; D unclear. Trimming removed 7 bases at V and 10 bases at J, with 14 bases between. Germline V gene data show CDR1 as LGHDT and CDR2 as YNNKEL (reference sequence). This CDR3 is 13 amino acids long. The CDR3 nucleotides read TGTGCCAGCACGCGGGCGCAAGGCTCACCCCTCCACTTT. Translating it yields CASTRAQGSPLHF.